The T cell receptor (beta chain) under discussion was sequenced for a study of T-cell reconstitution after alpha-beta-depleted transplantation in children. V was pared by 5 bases and J by 4 bases, with 13 bases between. Germline lookup yields CDR1 SGHTA and CDR2 FQGNSA. The CDR3 extends over 14 amino acids. Preparation of the TCRbeta library used unique molecular identifiers. TCRdb re-called the PCR reads through MiXCR, storing one row per CDR3 protein. This sample yields some 390,000 distinct CDR3 sequences, of which just over 20% are seen a single time; approximately 3.9% belongs to the top ten. The TCR comes from a human donor who donated a stem cell graft to a child with acute myeloid leukemia. The J gene is TRBJ2-3, the V gene TRBV7-2; D gene unclear. Sequencing was performed on PBMCs from the stem cell graft donor, taken from the stem cell graft. CDR3 sequence: CASSRGSGADTQYF. CDR3 sequence (DNA): TGTGCCAGCAGCCGCGGTAGTGGGGCAGATACGCAGTATTTT.